Shown below are 27 T cell receptor beta chains from a single sample sequenced in a study of graft-versus-host responses after intestinal transplantation. Sequenced by immunoSEQ multiplex PCR; TCRdb stores in-frame clones only, minus some. The sample lists about 120,000 clones; 90% were seen once. No antigen has been identified for these receptors. Here the sequenced sample was unstimulated CD4+ T cells sorted from spleen or lymph node cells, taken before intestinal transplant. The receptors originated from a human donor who received an intestinal transplant.

The V gene is TRBV30, the J gene TRBJ1-2; D perhaps matches TRBD1 (5 bases). Germline V CDR1 and CDR2: GTSNPN, SVGIG (reference sequence). Trimming took 2 bases from V and 6 from J, leaving 10 bases between them. This CDR3 has 12 residues. The CDR3 coding sequence is TGTGCCTGGAGTTGGGGGGAGGATGGCTACACCTTC. Translated, it gives CAWSWGEDGYTF.

This clone has just one count. This chain links TRBV4-1 with TRBJ2-7, with 14 bases lining up with TRBD2. V gave up 2 bases and J gave up 3 bases; unmatched junction bases: 3. The germline V gene encodes CDR1 MGHRA and CDR2 YSYEKL. CDR3 length: 16 residues. The CDR3 coding sequence is TGCGCCAGCAGCCAACGGACTAGCGGGAGGATCTACGAGCAGTACTTC. Amino acid sequence: CASSQRTSGRIYEQYF.

This chain joins TRBV9 and TRBJ2-5; weak D call: TRBD1 (5 bases). V was trimmed by 1 base and J by 5 bases, leaving 9 bases between them. The CDR3 spans 13 residues. Looked up from germline, CDR1 is SGDLS and CDR2 is YYNGEE. The CDR3 protein is CASSVQGSETQYF. Written as DNA, the CDR3 is TGTGCCAGCAGCGTACAGGGATCGGAGACCCAGTACTTC.

The chain joins TRBV27 to TRBJ1-4; no definite D call. Trimming took off 2 bases at V and 7 bases at J, with 8 bases between the two ends. The CDR3 runs 13 residues. Germline loops: CDR1 MNHEY, CDR2 SMNVEV (reference sequence). The CDR3 nucleotides are TGTGCCAGCAGTTTACTACGGGGTGAAAAACTGTTTTTT. Amino acids: CASSLLRGEKLFF. The whole variable domain, filled in from reference TRBV27 and TRBJ1-4, reads EAQVTQNPRYLITVTGKKLTVTCSQNMNHEYMSWYRQDPGLGLRQIYYSMNVEVTDKGDVPEGYKVSRKEKRNFPLILESPSPNQTSLYFCASSLLRGEKLFFGSGTQLSVL.

The J gene is TRBJ1-1, the V gene TRBV30; 7 positions match TRBD1. V trimming: 1 base; J trimming: 8 bases; junction bases outside the gene matches: 10. CDR3 length: 14 residues. The germline V gene encodes CDR1 GTSNPN and CDR2 SVGIG (reference sequence). The CDR3 DNA follows: TGTGCCTGGAGTGACAGGGGCCCCCCCCAAGAAGCTTTCTTT. Translation: CAWSDRGPPQEAFF.

The CDR3 DNA reads as TGTGCCAGCAGCGTAGGAGTTAGCGACGAGCAGTACTTC. It codes for CASSVGVSDEQYF. The V and J genes are TRBV9 and TRBJ2-7, with D perhaps TRBD2 (5 bases). CDR3 length: 13 residues. Trimming shortened V by 0 bases and J by 5 bases, and 9 bases separated the two germline ends. The germline gives CDR1 SGDLS, CDR2 YYNGEE. Full variable domain (outside the CDR3, taken from reference TRBV9 and TRBJ2-7): DSGVTQTPKHLITATGQRVTLRCSPRSGDLSVYWYQQSLDQGLQFLIQYYNGEERAKGNILERFSAQQFPDLHSELNLSSLELGDSALYFCASSVGVSDEQYFGPGTRLTVT.

V gene TRBV5-1 combines with J gene TRBJ2-3; TRBD1 might be the D (8 bases). The V gene's germline CDR1 is SGHRS and CDR2 YFSETQ. The V and J ends lost 7 bases and 3 bases respectively, with 18 bases between them. This CDR3 spans 15 amino acids. CDR3 sequence reads: CASGRVTGDTDTQYF. The CDR3 nucleotides are TGCGCCAGCGGGAGGGTGACAGGGGATACAGATACGCAGTATTTT.

The chain employs TRBV19 and TRBJ2-3; TRBD2 aligns across 12 bases. The CDR3 is 15 amino acids. The V gene end was trimmed by 10 bases and the J gene end by 0 bases; junction bases not matched to a gene: 5. CDR1 is LNHDA, CDR2 SQIVND, per germline (reference sequence). The CDR3 protein is CATSGRGSSTDTQYF. For the CDR3, the DNA is TGTGCCACTAGCGGGAGGGGCTCTAGCACAGATACGCAGTATTTT.

A remark on this clone: At one of its ends the junction is not consistent with the germline gene, which may arise from a read error. The J gene is TRBJ2-4, the V gene TRBV18; tentatively, D is TRBD1 (5 bases). CDR3 length: 15 amino acids. CDR1 KGHSH and CDR2 LQKENI come from the germline V gene. The CDR3 protein is CASSREQAAQNIQYF. The CDR3 DNA follows: TGTGCCAGCTCACGGGAACAGGCAGCCCAAAACATTCAGTACTTC.

V usage is TRBV25-1 and J usage is TRBJ2-3; 9 bases fit TRBD2. CDR1 is MGHDK and CDR2 is SYGVNS in the germline V gene. The CDR3 sequence is 15 residues long. Trimming at V came to 6 bases and at J to 0 bases, leaving 4 bases not matched to a gene. The CDR3 sequence: CASRVAGASTDTQYF. For the CDR3, the DNA is TGTGCCAGCAGGGTAGCGGGGGCTAGCACAGATACGCAGTATTTT. The variable domain in full, with the rest retrieved from reference TRBV25-1 and TRBJ2-3, is EADIYQTPRYLVIGTGKKITLECSQTMGHDKMYWYQQDPGMELHLIHYSYGVNSTEKGDLSSESTVSRIRTEHFPLTLESARPSHTSQYLCASRVAGASTDTQYFGPGTRLTVL.

This chain links TRBV7-6 with TRBJ2-1, with 7 bases lining up with TRBD2. The CDR3 contains 16 residues. CDR1 SGHVS and CDR2 FNYEAQ come from the germline V gene. Trimming took 5 bases from V and 2 from J; bases not matched to a gene: 9. The chain's CDR3 is CASSVRSGTAYNEQFF. CDR3 coding DNA: TGTGCCAGCAGCGTGAGGAGCGGGACTGCCTACAATGAGCAGTTCTTC.

This clone was counted a single time. The chain recombines TRBV4-2 with TRBJ2-7, with TRBD2 matching over 10 bases. The CDR3 totals 17 residues. Germline CDR1 and CDR2: LGHNA and YNFKEQ. The V and J ends lost 0 bases and 0 bases, in that order; junction bases with no gene match: 5. The CDR3 protein is CASSQDSLAGISYEQYF. The CDR3 DNA reads TGTGCCAGCAGCCAAGATTCACTAGCGGGGATCTCCTACGAGCAGTACTTC.

This chain uses TRBV5-1 with TRBJ2-5, with D possibly TRBD2 on 5 matching bases. V was shortened by 5 bases and J by 5 bases, with 13 bases between the two germline ends. CDR1 and CDR2 from the germline V gene are SGHRS and YFSETQ. The CDR3 is made up of 13 amino acids. CDR3 coding DNA: TGCGCCAGCAGTCCCGGGAAGGGCGAGACCCAGTACTTC. Encoded protein: CASSPGKGETQYF.

V is TRBV18 and J is TRBJ2-2; a possible D gene is TRBD1 (5 bases). The CDR3 contains 17 residues. Germline lookup yields CDR1 KGHSH and CDR2 LQKENI. The V end was cut by 3 bases, the J end by 2 bases, with 16 bases between. CDR3 protein: CASSPIVWQGNTGELFF. Written as DNA, the CDR3 is TGTGCCAGCTCACCCATCGTTTGGCAGGGAAACACCGGGGAGCTGTTTTTT.

This sequence joins TRBV27 and TRBJ2-7; 12 bases are a match to TRBD1. The V gene's germline CDR1 is MNHEY and CDR2 SMNVEV (reference sequence). V shed 7 bases and J 6 bases; nucleotides not matched to a gene: 4. This CDR3 is 13 amino acids long. The CDR3 bases are TGTGCCAGCAAGGGGACAGGGGGCGGCGAGCAGTACTTC. Encoded protein: CASKGTGGGEQYF.

The gene calls are TRBV7-2 and TRBJ2-3, with 10 nucleotides matching TRBD2. Trimming cost V 3 bases and J 3 bases; bases outside gene matches: 12. CDR1 SGHTA and CDR2 FQGNSA come from the germline V gene. This CDR3 is 18 amino acids long. CDR3: CASSFFLAGELMTDTQYF. The CDR3 coding sequence is TGTGCCAGCAGCTTTTTCCTAGCGGGGGAATTGATGACAGATACGCAGTATTTT.

The genes are TRBV7-9 and TRBJ1-3; 8 positions agree with TRBD1. Germline trimming cut 5 bases from V and 1 base from J; bases unmatched to any gene: 10. The CDR3 is 17 residues long. Germline-derived CDR1 and CDR2 are SEHNR and FQNEAQ (reference sequence). The CDR3 DNA sequence: TGTGCCAGCAGCCTATGGACAGGGAGGGCTTCTGGAAACACCATATATTTT. This gives the protein CASSLWTGRASGNTIYF.

The chain is built from TRBV5-1 and TRBJ2-3, with 10 bases fitting TRBD1. The CDR3 has 14 amino acids. Germline assignment: CDR1 SGHRS and CDR2 YFSETQ. J gave up 5 bases and V 4 bases, and 4 bases lay outside the gene matches. The CDR3: CASSRDRGLDTQYF. Here the CDR3 DNA reads TGCGCCAGCAGCAGGGACAGGGGTTTAGATACGCAGTATTTT.

This chain uses TRBV27 with TRBJ1-2, with 10 bases matching TRBD1. The CDR3 has 16 residues. Germline CDR1 and CDR2: MNHEY and SMNVEV (reference sequence). The junction had 11 bases not matched to a gene; V was cut back by 6 bases and J by 4 bases. The CDR3 DNA follows: TGTGCCAGCAGAACGACAGGGGGCAATTCTGGCTATGGCTACACCTTC. Its translation: CASRTTGGNSGYGYTF.

The V and J genes are TRBV11-2 and TRBJ1-4; 9 bases are a match to TRBD1. CDR1 and CDR2 (germline): SGHAT, FQNNGV. This CDR3 contains 15 residues. Trimming removed 3 bases from V and 5 bases from J; junction bases left unmatched: 4. The DNA of the CDR3 is TGTGCCAGCAGCTTTACCGGGACAGGGAATGAAAAACTGTTTTTT. This sequence encodes CASSFTGTGNEKLFF.

The V gene is TRBV4-3, the J gene TRBJ1-2; D is possibly TRBD1 (6 bases). Trimming removed 1 base at V and 4 bases at J, with 7 bases between. Germline V gene lookup returns CDR1 LGHNA and CDR2 YSLEER. The CDR3 has 13 amino acids. The CDR3 bases are TGCGCCAGCAGCCAAGCGGACAGCTATGGCTACACCTTC. This translates into CASSQADSYGYTF.

This clone was seen once. This chain connects TRBV4-2 to TRBJ1-5; TRBD1 might be the D (5 bases). Germline loops: CDR1 LGHNA, CDR2 YNFKEQ. V lost 0 bases and J 12 bases, leaving 9 bases between the germline ends. This CDR3 has 12 residues. CDR3 sequence: CASSQDQQVQHF. DNA of the CDR3: TGTGCCAGCAGCCAAGATCAACAGGTCCAGCATTTT.

The genes are TRBV28 and TRBJ1-2; 9 bases are shared with TRBD1. V shed 5 bases and J 8 bases; nucleotides not matched to a gene: 6. The CDR3 length is 13 residues. CDR1 is MDHEN, CDR2 SYDVKM, per germline. CDR3 bases: TGTGCCAGCAGTCCCGGGACAGGGAGAGGCTACACCTTC. This sequence encodes CASSPGTGRGYTF.

The rearrangement joins TRBV2 to TRBJ2-1; 12 nucleotides agree with TRBD2. This CDR3 region has 14 residues. The junction had 11 bases not matched to a gene; V was cut back by 5 bases and J by 15 bases. The germline V gene encodes CDR1 SNHLY and CDR2 FYNNEI. This CDR3 is CASSWGTTSGRRFF. The CDR3 coding sequence is TGTGCCAGCAGTTGGGGAACGACTAGCGGGAGAAGGTTCTTC. The whole variable domain, filled in from reference TRBV2 and TRBJ2-1, reads EPEVTQTPSHQVTQMGQEVILRCVPISNHLYFYWYRQILGQKVEFLVSFYNNEISEKSEIFDDQFSVERPDGSNFTLKIRSTKLEDSAMYFCASSWGTTSGRRFFGPGTRLTVL.

The chain has TRBV6-1 and TRBJ2-1; TRBD2 aligns across 7 bases. CDR3 length: 16 residues. CDR1 is MNHNS, CDR2 SASEGT, per germline. V was pared by 4 bases and J by 4 bases, with 10 bases of the junction left unmatched. CDR3 bases: TGTGCCAGCAGTGTCTCAGCGGGAAGGTCTTACAATGAGCAGTTCTTC. Residues: CASSVSAGRSYNEQFF.

V and J are TRBV1 and TRBJ2-3; TRBD2 reflects the table's D call only, with no check against the DNA. TRBV1 is listed as a pseudogene. The CDR3 is 9 amino acids. The CDR3 nucleotides are TGCACCAGCAGCCATCCGTTATATTTT. The encoded protein is CTSSHPLYF.

The gene calls are TRBV19 and TRBJ2-7, with 9 bases that match TRBD1. The length of the CDR3 is 14 residues. Germline values: CDR1 LNHDA, CDR2 SQIVND (reference sequence). J gave up 3 bases and V 5 bases, and 5 bases lay outside the gene matches. This chain's CDR3 is CASSRGQGHYEQYF. CDR3 nucleotides: TGTGCCAGTAGTCGCGGACAGGGGCACTACGAGCAGTACTTC.